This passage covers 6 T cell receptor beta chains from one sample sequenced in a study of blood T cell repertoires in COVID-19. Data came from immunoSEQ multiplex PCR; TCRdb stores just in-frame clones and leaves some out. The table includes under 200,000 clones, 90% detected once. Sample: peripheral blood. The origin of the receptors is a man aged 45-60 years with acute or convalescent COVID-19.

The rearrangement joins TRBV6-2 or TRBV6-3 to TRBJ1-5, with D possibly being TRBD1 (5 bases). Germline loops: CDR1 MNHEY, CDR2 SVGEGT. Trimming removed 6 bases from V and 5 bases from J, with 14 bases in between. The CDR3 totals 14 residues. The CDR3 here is CASSQGAFYQPQHF. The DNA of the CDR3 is TGTGCCAGCAGCCAAGGGGCTTTTTATCAGCCCCAGCATTTT.

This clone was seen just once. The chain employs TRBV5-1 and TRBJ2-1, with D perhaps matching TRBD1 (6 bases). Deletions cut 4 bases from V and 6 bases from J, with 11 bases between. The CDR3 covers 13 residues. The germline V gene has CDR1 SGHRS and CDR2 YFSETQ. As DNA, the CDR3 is TGCGCCAGCAGCCTACAGGGCGGCAATGAGCAGTTCTTC. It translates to CASSLQGGNEQFF.

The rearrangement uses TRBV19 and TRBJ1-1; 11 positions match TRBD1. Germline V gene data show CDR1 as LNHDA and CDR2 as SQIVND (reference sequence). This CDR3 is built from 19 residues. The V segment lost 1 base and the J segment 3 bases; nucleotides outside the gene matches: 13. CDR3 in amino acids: CASSIGKWTGGPVDTEAFF. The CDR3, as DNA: TGTGCCAGTAGTATAGGAAAATGGACAGGGGGCCCGGTAGACACTGAAGCTTTCTTT.

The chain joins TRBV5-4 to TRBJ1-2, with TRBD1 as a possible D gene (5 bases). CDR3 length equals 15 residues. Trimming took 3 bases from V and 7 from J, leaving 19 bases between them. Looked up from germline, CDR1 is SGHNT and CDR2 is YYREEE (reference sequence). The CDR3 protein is CASSWDSLGNGGYTF. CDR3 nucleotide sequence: TGTGCCAGCAGCTGGGACTCCCTTGGAAATGGTGGCTACACCTTC.

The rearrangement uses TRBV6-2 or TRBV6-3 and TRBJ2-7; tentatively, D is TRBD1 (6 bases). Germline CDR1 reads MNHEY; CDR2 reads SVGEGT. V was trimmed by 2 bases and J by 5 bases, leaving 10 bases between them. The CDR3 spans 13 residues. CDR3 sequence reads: CASSYGQIHEQYV. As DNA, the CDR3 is TGTGCCAGCAGTTACGGACAGATCCACGAGCAGTACGTC.

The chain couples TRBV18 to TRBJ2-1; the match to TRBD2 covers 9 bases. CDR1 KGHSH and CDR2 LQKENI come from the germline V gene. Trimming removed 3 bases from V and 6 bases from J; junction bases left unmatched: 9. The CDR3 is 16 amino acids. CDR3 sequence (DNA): TGTGCCAGCTCACCGGCTAGCGGGACCGGAACCAATGAGCAGTTCTTC. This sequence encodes CASSPASGTGTNEQFF.